The rows below give T cell receptor beta chains drawn from one sample of a study of cytomegalovirus exposure and HLA in healthy donors. Profiling relied on immunoSEQ multiplex PCR, and the TCRdb table lists in-frame clones only, not all of them. The sample holds 250,000 to 350,000 clones, 70% to 90% seen once. Input material: PBMCs. Receptors originate from a man aged 25-40 years in good health and CMV-seronegative. The CDR3 runs from the conserved cysteine through the conserved F or W. The order of the fields is J gene, D gene, V gene, CDR3 protein. A D gene is named only where the DNA matches it firmly.

TRBJ1-1 | - | TRBV7-4 | CASSLVAGWTRPNTEAFF
TRBJ2-5 | - | TRBV5-6 | CASSLRIGVHFRETQYF
TRBJ2-6 | - | TRBV18 | CASSPQRGGAGANVLTF
TRBJ1-1 | - | TRBV5-5 | CASSLGQGITEAFF
TRBJ1-5 | - | TRBV7-6 | CASSLVQGISQPQHF
TRBJ2-7 | TRBD2 | TRBV19 | CASSSPGGNEQYF
TRBJ1-1 | - | TRBV5-4 | CASSLAGGFFSRDTEAFF
TRBJ2-7 | TRBD2 | TRBV4-3 | CASSQDPSGGYEQYF
TRBJ1-2 | - | TRBV7-9 | CASSLPGVDYGYTF
TRBJ2-1 | - | TRBV5-6 | CASSFEDSPYNEQFF
TRBJ2-7 | TRBD1 | TRBV5-1 | CASSPRVGTVYEQYF
TRBJ2-1 | - | TRBV10-1 | CASSESISGEQFF
TRBJ1-1 | - | TRBV27 | CASSLGTGKAFF
TRBJ1-4 | - | TRBV18 | CASSQGVGEKLFF
TRBJ1-6 | TRBD1 | TRBV10-2 | CASSTTGAPYNSPLHF
TRBJ2-5 | TRBD2 | TRBV5-4 | CASSLEASGGLQETQYF
TRBJ2-7 | TRBD2 | TRBV6-5 | CASTTSGNFQWEQYF
TRBJ2-2 | - | TRBV10-1 | CASSTTTTGELFF
TRBJ1-2 | - | TRBV6-1 | CASSQKQGMVYGYTF
TRBJ1-4 | TRBD1 | TRBV7-9 | CASSLGDSINEKLFF
TRBJ1-4 | TRBD1 | TRBV5-1 | CASSLSISGTGNEKLFF
TRBJ2-7 | TRBD2 | TRBV19 | CASSPRTSGGAYEQYF
TRBJ2-2 | - | TRBV7-9 | CASSFGGNTGELFF
TRBJ2-6 | - | TRBV27 | CASSFRASEVGANVLTF
TRBJ1-1 | TRBD1 | TRBV12-5 | CASGLDTSGTANTEAFF
TRBJ2-4 | - | TRBV27 | CASSLSRGSKNIQYF
TRBJ1-4 | TRBD1 | TRBV6-5 | CASQSSDRGFEKLFF
TRBJ1-2 | TRBD1 | TRBV4-3 | CASSPGQGNYGYTF
TRBJ2-1 | TRBD2 | TRBV4-3 | CASSQESRRTGTSGGNEQFF
TRBJ1-2 | TRBD1 | TRBV9 | CASSVSTGGGYGYTF
TRBJ1-6 | - | TRBV7-2 | CASSGTKPRDLNSPLHF
TRBJ1-6 | - | TRBV6-1 | CASSLEAGIGSPLHF
TRBJ2-3 | - | TRBV9 | CASSAMPILALGTDTQYF
TRBJ2-7 | TRBD1 | TRBV18 | CASSPWGQGFDEQYF
TRBJ1-1 | - | TRBV6-1 | CASSDPDIMNTEAFF
TRBJ1-2 | - | TRBV11-2 | CASRRGGFHGYTF
TRBJ2-1 | - | TRBV27 | CASSLWESSYNEQFF
TRBJ1-2 | TRBD1 | TRBV5-1 | CASSFQGVGGYTF
TRBJ2-7 | - | TRBV11-2 | CASSLGGDRFYEQYF
TRBJ2-5 | - | TRBV5-1 | CASSLAFSVQETQYF
TRBJ1-5 | TRBD1 | TRBV6-1 | CASKWTGGIDQPQHF
TRBJ1-4 | - | TRBV5-4 | CASSLGPGRDEKLFF
TRBJ2-7 | - | TRBV5-1 | CASSWSGHYEQYF
TRBJ2-2 | - | TRBV6-6 | CASSLVGGGGELFF
TRBJ1-6 | TRBD1 | TRBV7-9 | CASSPGQGGSPLHF
TRBJ2-5 | TRBD1 | TRBV6-5 | CASSYSDRAQETQYF
TRBJ2-7 | - | TRBV6-6 | CASRKQGSNAEQYF